This entry lists 22 T cell receptor beta chains sequenced from one sample in a study of shared clonotypes between healthy human individuals. Libraries were prepared by immunoSEQ multiplex PCR; TCRdb keeps only in-frame clonotypes and omits some of them. Of 650,000 to 700,000 clones in the sample, about 90% were seen once. Sequenced material: memory CD8+ T cells from PBMCs. The subset was: CD45RO+ cells pooled with CCR7-negative TemRA cells. Receptors were obtained from a man younger than 35 in good health. Some clones in this sample may be carry-over from other donors' samples.

The rearrangement links TRBV9 to TRBJ2-1, with TRBD1 matching over 9 bases. V was pared by 3 bases and J by 7 bases, with 2 bases of the junction left unmatched. Per germline, CDR1 SGDLS and CDR2 YYNGEE. This CDR3 spans 13 amino acids. CDR3 coding DNA: TGTGCCAGCAGCGGGGACAGGGAAAATGAGCAGTTCTTC. Translated, it gives CASSGDRENEQFF.

The chain recombines TRBV19 with TRBJ2-2, with D perhaps TRBD2 (6 bases). V was clipped by 3 bases and J by 6 bases, with 17 bases between them. The CDR3 contains 16 residues. Germline CDR1 is LNHDA and CDR2 is SQIVND (reference sequence). The CDR3 nucleotides read TGTGCCAGTAGTATCTTCCCAGGGACTTTCCCCGGGGAGCTGTTTTTT. Protein product: CASSIFPGTFPGELFF.

V gene TRBV4-1 combines with J gene TRBJ2-7; 7 bases line up with TRBD1. Germline-derived CDR1 and CDR2 are MGHRA and YSYEKL. This CDR3 region has 13 residues. V shed 9 bases and J 3 bases; nucleotides not matched to a gene: 8. The CDR3 nucleotides are TGCGCCAGTGCCGGGACAGCCCACTACGAGCAGTACTTC. This codes for CASAGTAHYEQYF.

The chain couples TRBV30 to TRBJ2-7; no reliable D call. The germline gives CDR1 GTSNPN, CDR2 SVGIG (reference sequence). Trimming pared 0 bases from V and 2 bases from J, leaving 17 bases between. This CDR3 has 16 amino acids. DNA for the CDR3: TGTGCCTGGAGTGTAGTCCGGCAGGTGGTCCCCTACGAGCAGTACTTC. Translating gives CAWSVVRQVVPYEQYF.

V usage is TRBV7-2 and J usage is TRBJ2-1; no reliable D call. Germline lookup yields CDR1 SGHTA and CDR2 FQGNSA. The ends were cut back, 5 bases at V and 3 bases at J, with 20 bases in the middle. This CDR3 has 17 residues. CDR3 DNA sequence: TGTGCCAGCAGCCTGGTTCCTAACAGAGATTACTACAATGAGCAGTTCTTC. Its protein product is CASSLVPNRDYYNEQFF.

The rearrangement joins TRBV4-1 to TRBJ2-1; D gene ambiguous. The length of the CDR3 is 16 residues. Germline V lookup: CDR1 MGHRA, CDR2 YSYEKL. Deletions cut 0 bases from V and 4 bases from J, with 13 bases between. CDR3 amino acids: CASSQDRRQPYNEQFF. The CDR3 coding sequence is TGCGCCAGCAGCCAAGATCGCCGGCAACCTTACAATGAGCAGTTCTTC.

The rearrangement joins TRBV4-3 to TRBJ1-6; D is ambiguous. Trimming removed 0 bases at V and 9 bases at J, with 6 bases between. The CDR3 has 13 amino acids. Germline CDR1 LGHNA, CDR2 YSLEER. The DNA of the CDR3 is TGCGCCAGCAGCCAAGATAGGAGTTCACCCCTCCACTTT. Its translation is CASSQDRSSPLHF.

The count of this clone is one. The V gene is TRBV7-9, the J gene TRBJ1-1; D is perhaps TRBD1 (5 bases). The CDR3 runs 15 residues. Between the trimmed V and J ends, which lost 4 bases and 7 bases, there was a span of 19 bases. Germline V lookup: CDR1 SEHNR, CDR2 FQNEAQ (reference sequence). The CDR3 DNA is TGTGCCAGCAGCTCCCTAGGACGGGTGGGGGGTGAAGCTTTCTTT. Its protein product is CASSSLGRVGGEAFF.

The chain joins TRBV4-1 to TRBJ2-7; the match to TRBD1 covers 10 bases. Germline lookup yields CDR1 MGHRA and CDR2 YSYEKL. The CDR3 totals 16 residues. J gave up 2 bases and V 1 base, and 5 bases lay outside the gene matches. The CDR3 nucleotides read TGCGCCAGCAGCCAAGTCAGAGGACAGGGGGCCTACGAGCAGTACTTC. It codes for CASSQVRGQGAYEQYF.

The chain recombines TRBV4-1 with TRBJ2-7; 7 positions agree with TRBD2. CDR3 size: 12 residues. J was trimmed by 6 bases and V by 6 bases; bases with no gene match: 5. From germline, CDR1 is MGHRA and CDR2 YSYEKL. The CDR3 bases are TGCGCCAGCAGTCCTGGGGGGGGCGAGCAGTACTTC. Amino acid sequence: CASSPGGGEQYF.

This clone has a single count. This chain connects TRBV18 to TRBJ2-7, with 7 bases matching TRBD1. This CDR3 comprises 15 residues. Germline V CDR1 and CDR2: KGHSH, LQKENI. V was pared by 5 bases and J by 2 bases, with 9 bases of the junction left unmatched. The CDR3 loop is CASSTPWTGTYEQYF. The CDR3 DNA is TGTGCCAGCTCAACGCCCTGGACAGGCACCTACGAGCAGTACTTC. Full variable domain (remainder filled in from reference TRBV18 and TRBJ2-7): NAGVMQNPRHLVRRRGQEARLRCSPMKGHSHVYWYRQLPEEGLKFMVYLQKENIIDESGMPKERFSAEFPKEGPSILRIQQVVRGDSAAYFCASSTPWTGTYEQYFGPGTRLTVT.

The chain combines TRBV7-9 with TRBJ1-4; D may be TRBD1 (5 bases). CDR1 and CDR2 from the germline V gene are SEHNR and FQNEAQ (reference sequence). V dropped 3 bases and J dropped 3 bases, with 8 bases sitting between them. This CDR3 is 14 amino acids long. CDR3 loop: CASSLGGSNEKLFF. In DNA form, the CDR3 reads TGTGCCAGCAGCTTGGGGGGGTCTAATGAAAAACTGTTTTTT.

In nucleotides, the CDR3 is TGCGCCAGCAGCTTACCGGGACCCGGGGTTTACAATGAGCAGTTCTTC. Its translation is CASSLPGPGVYNEQFF. The chain is built from TRBV5-1 and TRBJ2-1; the D call may be TRBD1 or TRBD2 (5 bases each). CDR1 SGHRS and CDR2 YFSETQ come from the germline V gene. The CDR3 has 16 amino acids. The V and J ends lost 2 bases and 4 bases respectively, with 16 bases between them. Combining the CDR3 with reference TRBV5-1 and TRBJ2-1 gives the whole variable domain KAGVTQTPRYLIKTRGQQVTLSCSPISGHRSVSWYQQTPGQGLQFLFEYFSETQRNKGNFPGRFSGRQFSNSRSEMNVSTLELGDSALYLCASSLPGPGVYNEQFFGPGTRLTVL.

J is TRBJ2-7 and V is TRBV11-1; the D is unclear. Deletions cut 2 bases from V and 0 bases from J, with 11 bases between. This CDR3 has 15 amino acids. In germline, CDR1 is SGHAT, CDR2 FQDESV (reference sequence). The CDR3, as DNA: TGTGCCAGCAGCTTAAGGAGTCCTTACTCCTACGAGCAGTACTTC. This sequence encodes CASSLRSPYSYEQYF.

The V gene is TRBV7-6, the J gene TRBJ2-1, with a tentative D call TRBD1 (6 bases). V was cut by 5 bases and J by 5 bases, with 13 bases left in between. The germline V gene has CDR1 SGHVS and CDR2 FNYEAQ. This CDR3 spans 14 amino acids. CDR3 region: CASSGRTDDNEQFF. For the CDR3, the DNA is TGTGCCAGCAGCGGACGGACAGACGACAATGAGCAGTTCTTC.

The V and J genes are TRBV27 and TRBJ2-4, with 7 bases fitting TRBD2. CDR1 is MNHEY, CDR2 SMNVEV, per germline (reference sequence). Germline trimming cut 2 bases from V and 8 bases from J; bases unmatched to any gene: 9. The CDR3 extends over 15 amino acids. Written as DNA, the CDR3 is TGTGCCAGCAGTTTACGGGGGGTCAGTATGGACATTCAGTACTTC. Protein product: CASSLRGVSMDIQYF.

V gene TRBV9 combines with J gene TRBJ1-3; D perhaps matches TRBD1 (5 bases). The CDR3 runs 16 residues. With 3 bases removed from V and 2 bases from J, the gap between germline ends came to 15 bases. Germline V gene sequence: CDR1 SGDLS, CDR2 YYNGEE. The DNA of the CDR3 is TGTGCCAGCAGCGCGGACCCCGGGACTCCTGGAAACACCATATATTTT. Its translation: CASSADPGTPGNTIYF.

The rearrangement joins TRBV28 to TRBJ1-1, with D unresolved. The V gene lost 3 bases and the J gene lost 1 base, with 6 bases spanning the gap. Per germline, CDR1 MDHEN and CDR2 SYDVKM. The CDR3 has 13 amino acids. CDR3: CASSFPPNTEAFF. CDR3 nucleotides: TGTGCCAGCAGTTTTCCCCCGAACACTGAAGCTTTCTTT. Variable domain in full (rest from reference TRBV28 and TRBJ1-1): DVKVTQSSRYLVKRTGEKVFLECVQDMDHENMFWYRQDPGLGLRLIYFSYDVKMKEKGDIPEGYSVSREKKERFSLILESASTNQTSMYLCASSFPPNTEAFFGQGTRLTVV.

The rearrangement uses TRBV5-6 and TRBJ2-1; TRBD2 matches at 10 bases. Germline V lookup: CDR1 SGHDT, CDR2 YYEEEE. The CDR3 contains 16 residues. V lost 2 bases, J lost 5 bases, and 7 bases stayed unmatched. The CDR3 sequence is CASSLKWTSGNNEQFF. CDR3 DNA: TGTGCCAGCAGCTTAAAGTGGACTAGCGGTAACAATGAGCAGTTCTTC. Looking up the rest from reference TRBV5-6 and TRBJ2-1 gives the full variable domain: DAGVTQSPTHLIKTRGQQVTLRCSPKSGHDTVSWYQQALGQGPQFIFQYYEEEERQRGNFPDRFSGHQFPNYSSELNVNALLLGDSALYLCASSLKWTSGNNEQFFGPGTRLTVL.

The CDR3 bases are TGTGCCAGCCGTCTCTCTTTGTACGAGGTTGGCGGGCCCGAAGGGGGGATCTTCCAAGAGACCCAGTACTTC. It codes for CASRLSLYEVGGPEGGIFQETQYF. J is TRBJ2-5 and V is TRBV28; the D gene could be TRBD1 or TRBD2 (6 bases each). The CDR3 totals 24 residues. Trimming left V 8 bases short and J 1 base short, with 44 bases between. In germline, CDR1 is MDHEN, CDR2 SYDVKM.

The V call is TRBV18, the J call TRBJ2-5; 8 nucleotides agree with TRBD1. The J call is uncertain, as TRBJ2-7 better fits the DNA end. This CDR3 is 15 amino acids long. Germline V gene lookup returns CDR1 KGHSH and CDR2 LQKENI. CDR3 in amino acids: CASSPGRDRLYEQYF. DNA of the CDR3: TGTGCCAGCTCACCAGGAAGGGACAGGCTCTACGAGCAGTACTTC.

This chain links TRBV9 with TRBJ2-3, with D perhaps TRBD2 (5 bases). Germline loops: CDR1 SGDLS, CDR2 YYNGEE. V was pared by 5 bases and J by 3 bases, with 13 bases between. CDR3 size: 14 residues. CDR3 DNA sequence: TGTGCCAGCAGTGAGGGAGCCAGAACAGATACGCAGTATTTT. Translation gives CASSEGARTDTQYF.